Following are 29 T cell receptor beta chains from one sample sequenced in a study of siplizumab effects on memory and regulatory T cells. This table comes from immunoSEQ multiplex PCR, and its TCRdb copy is limited to in-frame clones, with some not included. The table shows 100,000 or so clones, with 85% to 95% occurring only once. The source material was CD4+ T cells sorted from blood. Every receptor here comes from a human donor in good health.

The CDR3 coding sequence is TGTGCCAGCAGCCAGGTCACCGGGACAGGGGAAGGTGGCTACACCTTC. Residues: CASSQVTGTGEGGYTF. The V gene is TRBV4-2, the J gene TRBJ1-2, with 10 bases that match TRBD1. The CDR3 contains 16 residues. Germline V gene sequence: CDR1 LGHNA, CDR2 YNFKEQ. V lost 3 bases and J lost 7; bases outside the gene matches: 11.

The genes are TRBV27 and TRBJ2-5, with 9 bases that match TRBD2. The CDR3 spans 15 residues. The V gene's germline CDR1 is MNHEY and CDR2 SMNVEV (reference sequence). With 10 bases clipped from V and 2 bases from J, the junction kept 11 bases outside the gene matches. The CDR3 coding sequence is TGTGCCACAGCGATAGCGGGAGCCTTACAAGAGACCCAGTACTTC. Translating gives CATAIAGALQETQYF.

The chain links TRBV7-3 to TRBJ2-1; TRBD2 matches 10 bases. J lost 5 bases, V lost 8 bases, and 3 bases had no gene match. The germline V gene encodes CDR1 SGHTA and CDR2 FQGTGA. This CDR3 contains 13 residues. The CDR3 sequence: CASQLAGNNEQFF. DNA of the CDR3: TGTGCCAGCCAACTAGCGGGGAACAATGAGCAGTTCTTC.

The CDR3 is CASSRGQGGTEAFF. The CDR3 nucleotides are TGTGCCAGCAGCCGAGGCCAGGGAGGCACTGAAGCTTTCTTT. The chain employs TRBV7-8 and TRBJ1-1; TRBD1 might be the D (5 bases). This CDR3 has 14 residues. Trimming removed 5 bases at V and 4 bases at J, with 14 bases between. The germline CDR1 and CDR2 sequences are SGHVS and FQNEAQ.

In its sample, this clone was seen once. V usage is TRBV6-5 and J usage is TRBJ2-7; D may correspond to TRBD1 or TRBD2 (5 bases each). The germline CDR1 and CDR2 sequences are MNHEY and SVGAGI. V gave up 6 bases and J gave up 3 bases, with 18 bases separating them. The CDR3 totals 15 residues. CDR3 sequence reads: CASSPAWGYDYEQYF. DNA for the CDR3: TGTGCCAGCAGCCCTGCCTGGGGGTATGACTACGAGCAGTACTTC.

The chain joins TRBV7-2 to TRBJ2-1, with 7 bases lining up with TRBD2. The V and J ends lost 8 bases and 9 bases, in that order; junction bases with no gene match: 13. Germline loops: CDR1 SGHTA, CDR2 FQGNSA. The CDR3 has 14 amino acids. The CDR3 region is CASATGLVGGEQFF. The CDR3 region has the DNA TGTGCCAGCGCAACAGGACTAGTCGGGGGTGAGCAGTTCTTC.

The chain combines TRBV4-1 with TRBJ1-3; D is unresolved. CDR1 MGHRA and CDR2 YSYEKL come from the germline V gene. Trimming shortened V by 4 bases and J by 0 bases, and 16 bases separated the two germline ends. This CDR3 contains 17 residues. CDR3 DNA sequence: TGCGCCAGCAGCCCTAAAACCACCGGGAGCTCTGGAAACACCATATATTTT. It codes for CASSPKTTGSSGNTIYF.

This chain connects TRBV10-3 to TRBJ1-2; possibly TRBD1 for D (5 bases). The germline V gene encodes CDR1 ENHRY and CDR2 SYGVKD. The V end lost 3 bases, the J end lost 4 bases, and 15 bases lay between the germline ends. This CDR3 spans 15 amino acids. CDR3 in amino acids: CAISDRTPTAYGYTF. The CDR3 coding sequence is TGTGCCATCAGTGACCGGACACCAACAGCCTATGGCTACACCTTC.

The chain uses TRBV4-2 and TRBJ2-3, with 9 bases lining up with TRBD2. There are 15 residues in the CDR3. J gave up 1 base and V 3 bases, and 2 bases lay outside the gene matches. The germline V gene encodes CDR1 LGHNA and CDR2 YNFKEQ. CDR3 nucleotides: TGTGCCAGCAGCCACATAGCGGGGGGCACAGATACGCAGTATTTT. Translating it yields CASSHIAGGTDTQYF.

V and J are TRBV25-1 and TRBJ1-1; 10 positions match TRBD1. This CDR3 is 14 amino acids long. Trimming cost V 5 bases and J 6 bases; bases outside gene matches: 6. Per the germline V gene, CDR1 is MGHDK and CDR2 is SYGVNS. Here the CDR3 reads CASSRQGARAEAFF. CDR3 nucleotides: TGTGCCAGCAGTCGACAGGGGGCGCGAGCTGAAGCTTTCTTT.

This chain links TRBV19 with TRBJ2-2; D not resolved. Trimming removed 0 bases at V and 10 bases at J, with 12 bases between. The CDR3 consists of 14 residues. Germline CDR1 reads LNHDA; CDR2 reads SQIVND (reference sequence). CDR3 amino acids: CASSIDPRSEELFF. Here the CDR3 DNA reads TGTGCCAGTAGTATAGACCCCAGAAGTGAGGAGCTGTTTTTT.

The gene calls are TRBV4-3 and TRBJ2-7, with D unresolved. Germline V gives CDR1 LGHNA, CDR2 YSLEER. Trimming pared 1 base from V and 3 bases from J, leaving 10 bases between. The CDR3 sequence is 14 residues long. DNA for the CDR3: TGCGCCAGCAGCCAAGGCAGGACCAACTACGAGCAGTACTTC. It specifies CASSQGRTNYEQYF.

The chain uses TRBV4-3 and TRBJ2-7, with 9 bases matching TRBD2. The CDR3 covers 15 residues. Trimming cost V 0 bases and J 3 bases; bases outside gene matches: 3. Germline V gives CDR1 LGHNA, CDR2 YSLEER. CDR3 sequence reads: CASSQDRLAVYEQYF. The CDR3 DNA reads TGCGCCAGCAGCCAAGATCGACTAGCGGTCTACGAGCAGTACTTC.

The chain uses TRBV5-4 and TRBJ2-5; TRBD2 matches at 12 bases. The ends lost 4 bases at V and 5 bases at J; junction bases unmatched: 6. The CDR3 is 15 amino acids. CDR1 is SGHNT and CDR2 is YYREEE in the germline V gene (reference sequence). CDR3 sequence: CASSKGLAGKETQYF. CDR3 bases: TGTGCCAGCAGCAAAGGACTAGCGGGGAAGGAGACCCAGTACTTC.

The chain employs TRBV6-6 and TRBJ2-1; D ambiguous. V was trimmed by 3 bases and J by 2 bases, leaving 8 bases between them. CDR1 is MNHNY and CDR2 is SVGAGI in the germline V gene (reference sequence). The length of the CDR3 is 14 residues. The CDR3: CASSYEGTYNEQFF. Here the CDR3 DNA reads TGTGCCAGCAGTTATGAAGGAACCTACAATGAGCAGTTCTTC.

A single count supports this clone. V usage is TRBV19 and J usage is TRBJ1-5; D may be TRBD1 (5 bases). The CDR3 has 13 residues. Trimming left V 6 bases short and J 4 bases short, with 10 bases between. CDR1 and CDR2 (germline): LNHDA, SQIVND (reference sequence). The DNA of the CDR3 is TGTGCCAGTAGCACAGAGGGGAATCAGCCCCAGCATTTT. It encodes CASSTEGNQPQHF. The full variable domain, its missing parts supplied by reference TRBV19 and TRBJ1-5, is DGGITQSPKYLFRKEGQNVTLSCEQNLNHDAMYWYRQDPGQGLRLIYYSQIVNDFQKGDIAEGYSVSREKKESFPLTVTSAQKNPTAFYLCASSTEGNQPQHFGDGTRLSIL.

The rearrangement joins TRBV2 to TRBJ1-6, with D unclear. Trimming removed 4 bases from V and 6 bases from J, with 4 bases in between. The germline gives CDR1 SNHLY, CDR2 FYNNEI. The CDR3 is 12 amino acids. CDR3 loop: CASSVSNSPLHF. The CDR3 region has the DNA TGTGCCAGCAGTGTTAGTAATTCACCCCTCCACTTT.

The gene calls are TRBV15 and TRBJ2-7; D assignment may be TRBD1 or TRBD2 (5 bases each). The length of the CDR3 is 16 residues. V was shortened by 0 bases and J by 6 bases, with 18 bases between the two germline ends. Germline CDR1 reads LNHNV; CDR2 reads YYDKDF (reference sequence). DNA for the CDR3: TGTGCCACCAGCAGAGATCAGTCTCAGGGTGCGGGCGAGCAGTACTTC. This gives the protein CATSRDQSQGAGEQYF.

This clone was seen only once. The chain uses TRBV5-1 and TRBJ1-3; no firm D call. V was cut by 0 bases and J by 4 bases, with 11 bases left in between. CDR3 length equals 15 residues. Per the germline V gene, CDR1 is SGHRS and CDR2 is YFSETQ. In nucleotides, the CDR3 is TGCGCCAGCAGCTTGGCCTCCACTATCGGAAACACCATATATTTT. It is translated as CASSLASTIGNTIYF.

The chain carries TRBV5-1 and TRBJ2-7; TRBD2 aligns across 16 bases. This CDR3 contains 17 residues. CDR1 is SGHRS, CDR2 YFSETQ, per germline. V dropped 4 bases and J dropped 2; count of bases not matched to a gene: 6. CDR3 sequence: CASSVGLAGGPPYEQYF. In DNA, the CDR3 is TGCGCCAGCAGCGTGGGACTAGCGGGAGGGCCCCCCTACGAGCAGTACTTC.

The chain links TRBV30 to TRBJ2-3; TRBD2 agrees at 8 bases. The CDR3 runs to 14 residues. Trimming took 3 bases from V and 7 from J; bases not matched to a gene: 9. The germline V gene has CDR1 GTSNPN and CDR2 SVGIG (reference sequence). The CDR3 is CAWSPLERGNTQYF. DNA of the CDR3: TGTGCCTGGAGCCCTCTGGAGCGGGGGAATACGCAGTATTTT.

The rearrangement joins TRBV5-1 to TRBJ2-1; D is perhaps TRBD2 (6 bases). Looked up from germline, CDR1 is SGHRS and CDR2 is YFSETQ. The V end lost 1 base, the J end lost 5 bases, and 7 bases lay between the germline ends. The CDR3 is 13 residues long. CDR3 sequence reads: CASSLPGDNEQFF. The CDR3 coding sequence is TGCGCCAGCAGCTTGCCGGGGGACAATGAGCAGTTCTTC.

CDR3 sequence reads: CASSQAGLGYEQYF. The CDR3 region has the DNA TGTGCCAGCAGCCAAGCGGGACTAGGCTACGAGCAGTACTTC. The V call is TRBV4-2, the J call TRBJ2-7, with TRBD2 identical over 8 bases. V lost 1 base and J lost 3; bases outside the gene matches: 2. CDR1 is LGHNA and CDR2 is YNFKEQ in the germline V gene. The CDR3 covers 14 residues.

V and J are TRBV7-9 and TRBJ2-2; D is undetermined. The V gene's germline CDR1 is SEHNR and CDR2 FQNEAQ (reference sequence). The CDR3 runs 15 residues. V lost 2 bases and J 0 bases, leaving 7 bases between the germline ends. The CDR3: CASSLSQTNTGELFF. CDR3 nucleotides: TGTGCCAGCAGCTTATCCCAGACGAACACCGGGGAGCTGTTTTTT.

The chain combines TRBV7-3 with TRBJ2-3; 7 bases map to TRBD2. The V segment lost 5 bases and the J segment 4 bases; nucleotides outside the gene matches: 9. CDR3 length: 15 amino acids. Germline V gives CDR1 SGHTA, CDR2 FQGTGA. DNA of the CDR3: TGTGCCAGCAGCAAAACCGGGACTATAGCAGATACGCAGTATTTT. Its translation: CASSKTGTIADTQYF.

V usage is TRBV9 and J usage is TRBJ2-2; D is undetermined. Germline assignment: CDR1 SGDLS and CDR2 YYNGEE. V dropped 0 bases and J dropped 10 bases, with 19 bases sitting between them. The CDR3 sequence is 16 residues long. This CDR3 is CASSVGSSLGNAELFF. CDR3 sequence (DNA): TGTGCCAGCAGCGTAGGCTCGTCTCTCGGTAATGCGGAGCTGTTTTTT.

This chain uses TRBV18 with TRBJ1-1; D remains unclear. The V end was cut by 3 bases, the J end by 5 bases, with 10 bases between. From germline, CDR1 is KGHSH and CDR2 LQKENI. The CDR3 contains 13 residues. The CDR3 DNA is TGTGCCAGCTCACCCAACATCGATACTGAAGCTTTCTTT. This sequence encodes CASSPNIDTEAFF.

The V gene is TRBV15, the J gene TRBJ2-7, with D possibly being TRBD2 (5 bases). The CDR3 totals 14 residues. Germline V gives CDR1 LNHNV, CDR2 YYDKDF (reference sequence). V lost 0 bases and J lost 3, with 9 bases in between. CDR3 sequence reads: CATSRDSGNYEQYF. The CDR3 nucleotides are TGTGCCACCAGCAGAGATTCGGGAAACTACGAGCAGTACTTC.

The chain has TRBV20-1 and TRBJ2-7; possibly TRBD2 for D (5 bases). Germline V gene sequence: CDR1 DFQATT, CDR2 SNEGSKA (reference sequence). The CDR3 length is 11 residues. V dropped 6 bases and J dropped 3 bases, with 9 bases sitting between them. The CDR3 DNA reads as TGCAGTGCAGACTATCTCTACGAGCAGTACTTC. Its translation: CSADYLYEQYF.